This T cell receptor (beta chain) was captured by sequencing in a study of CD8 T cells in ankylosing spondylitis. Notes on the study in general: A motif in TCR beta, a set of roughly eight highly homologous variants, appeared characteristic of ankylosing spondylitis blood. Disease-linked clones reportedly showed significant enrichment in matched ankylosing spondylitis synovial fluid. Existing reports had already noted some motif variants in reactive arthritis synovial fluid and blood. The disease-linked clones had a CD8+ phenotype and low blood frequencies.

A quantitative 5'-RACE method, one with molecular barcodes, was used to make TCR beta libraries. MiXCR was run by TCRdb on the 5' RACE reads, yielding one entry per CDR3 protein. Here the sample spans 750,000 to 850,000 distinct CDR3 sequences, 12% being singletons. CDR1 SGHTA and CDR2 FQGNSA come from the germline V gene. V lost 6 bases, J lost 4 bases, and 12 bases lay in between. The CDR3 extends over 13 amino acids. The table lists this clonotype with a few counts. The target antigen is unknown. The clonotype was recovered from a male donor with ankylosing spondylitis. The rearrangement links TRBV7-2 to TRBJ1-2, with no clear D. Sequencing was performed on blood, either unsorted or a sorted T cell fraction (not recorded which). The CDR3 reads CASRRPSAYGYTF. CDR3 nucleotides: TGTGCCAGCAGACGTCCTTCTGCCTATGGCTACACCTTC.